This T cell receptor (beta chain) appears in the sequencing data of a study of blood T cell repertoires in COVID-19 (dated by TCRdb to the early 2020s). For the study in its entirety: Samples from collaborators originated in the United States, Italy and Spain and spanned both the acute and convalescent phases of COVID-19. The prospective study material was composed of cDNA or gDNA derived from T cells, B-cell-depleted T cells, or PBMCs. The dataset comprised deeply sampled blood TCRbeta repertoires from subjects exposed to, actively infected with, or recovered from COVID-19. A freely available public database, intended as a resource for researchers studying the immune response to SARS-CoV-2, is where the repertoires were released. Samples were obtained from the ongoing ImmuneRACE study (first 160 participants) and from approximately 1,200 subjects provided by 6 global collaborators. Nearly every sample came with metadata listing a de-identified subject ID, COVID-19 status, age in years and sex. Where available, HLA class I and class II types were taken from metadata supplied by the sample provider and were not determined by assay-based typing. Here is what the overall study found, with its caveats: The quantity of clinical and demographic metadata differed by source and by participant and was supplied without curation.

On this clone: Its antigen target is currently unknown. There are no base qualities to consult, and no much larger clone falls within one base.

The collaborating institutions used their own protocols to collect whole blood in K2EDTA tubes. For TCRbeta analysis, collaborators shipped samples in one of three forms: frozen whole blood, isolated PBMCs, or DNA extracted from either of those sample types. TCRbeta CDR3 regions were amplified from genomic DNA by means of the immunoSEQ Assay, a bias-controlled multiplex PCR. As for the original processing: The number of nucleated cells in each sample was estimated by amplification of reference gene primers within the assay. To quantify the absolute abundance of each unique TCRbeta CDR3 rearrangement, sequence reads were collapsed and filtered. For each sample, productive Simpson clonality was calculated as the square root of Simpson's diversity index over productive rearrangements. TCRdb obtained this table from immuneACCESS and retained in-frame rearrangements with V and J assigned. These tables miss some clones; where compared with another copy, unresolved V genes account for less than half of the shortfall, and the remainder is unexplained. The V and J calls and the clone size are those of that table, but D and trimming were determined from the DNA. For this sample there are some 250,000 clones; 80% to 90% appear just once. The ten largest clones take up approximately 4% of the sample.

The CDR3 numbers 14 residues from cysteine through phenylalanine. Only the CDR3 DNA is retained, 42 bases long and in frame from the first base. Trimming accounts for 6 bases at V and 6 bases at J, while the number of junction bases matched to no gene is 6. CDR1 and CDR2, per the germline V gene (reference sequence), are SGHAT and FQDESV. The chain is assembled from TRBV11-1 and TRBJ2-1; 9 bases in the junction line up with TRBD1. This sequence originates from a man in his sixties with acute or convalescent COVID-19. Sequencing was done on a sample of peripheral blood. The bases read TGTGCCAGCAGTTCAACGACAGGGGGCAATGAGCAGTTCTTC. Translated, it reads CASSSTTGGNEQFF.